A selection of T cell receptor beta chains follows, all from one sample in a study of blood T cell repertoires in COVID-19. Measured with immunoSEQ multiplex PCR; TCRdb has only the in-frame clones, and not every one. The sample gives around 200,000 clones, 80% to 90% of which show up once; 4.5% to 5% is in the top ten. Source material: peripheral blood. Receptor source: a woman of 80 years or more with acute or convalescent COVID-19. Both conserved end residues are part of each CDR3. D genes are given only for firm matches. Clone size appears in some rows only: once, few, many, or a class for an expanded clone.

V: TRBV30
size: .
D: .
J: TRBJ1-4
DNA: TGTGCCTGGAGTGTACAAGGGACTTCGGGGAAACTGTTTTTT
CDR3: CAWSVQGTSGKLFF

V: TRBV7-2
size: .
D: .
J: TRBJ1-6
DNA: TGTGCCAGCAGCTTATGGGGCCGGACTAGCTCCTATAATTCACCCCTCCACTTT
CDR3: CASSLWGRTSSYNSPLHF

V: TRBV28
size: .
D: .
J: TRBJ2-7
DNA: TGTGCCAGCAGTGACAATAGCAGGGGTGGCTACGAGCAGTACTTC
CDR3: CASSDNSRGGYEQYF

V: TRBV12-3/TRBV12-4
size: .
D: TRBD2
J: TRBJ2-3
DNA: TGTGCCAGCTCGGGACTAGCGGGAGATACGCAGTATTTT
CDR3: CASSGLAGDTQYF

V: TRBV4-1
size: .
D: .
J: TRBJ2-1
DNA: TGCGCCAGCAGCGATATGTCCGGGGGGCGTTACAATGAGCAGTTCTTC
CDR3: CASSDMSGGRYNEQFF

V: TRBV9
size: .
D: .
J: TRBJ1-4
DNA: TGTGCCAGCAGCGCCACTAGTAATGAAAAACTGTTTTTT
CDR3: CASSATSNEKLFF

V: TRBV27
size: few
D: .
J: TRBJ1-1
DNA: TGTGCCAGCAGTTTATGGGGGCCGGAGGAGGCTTTCTTT
CDR3: CASSLWGPEEAFF

V: TRBV28
size: .
D: TRBD1
J: TRBJ2-7
DNA: TGTGCCAGCAGTTTCGGGACAGGGGGTTTTGGGGAGCAGTACTTC
CDR3: CASSFGTGGFGEQYF

V: TRBV7-9
size: few
D: .
J: TRBJ1-3
DNA: TGTGCCAGCAGCTATTCAGGATCGCGGGACACCATATATTTT
CDR3: CASSYSGSRDTIYF

V: TRBV19
size: .
D: .
J: TRBJ2-1
DNA: TGTGCCAGTAGGGAGAAATCCTACAATGAGCAGTTCTTC
CDR3: CASREKSYNEQFF

V: TRBV18
size: once
D: .
J: TRBJ2-7
DNA: TGTGCCAGCTCATCCAACTACGAGCAGTACTTC
CDR3: CASSSNYEQYF

V: TRBV2
size: .
D: .
J: TRBJ2-3
DNA: TGTGCCAGCAGTGATGTAGGGACTAGCACAGATACGCAGTATTTT
CDR3: CASSDVGTSTDTQYF

V: TRBV19
size: .
D: TRBD1
J: TRBJ2-6
DNA: TGTGCCAGTAGTAGGAGGGACAGGGTTATGGCTGGGGCCAACGTCCTGACTTTC
CDR3: CASSRRDRVMAGANVLTF

V: TRBV12-3/TRBV12-4
size: .
D: .
J: TRBJ2-1
DNA: TGTGCCAGCACGAGGGGGAGGGTTAATGAGCAGTTCTTC
CDR3: CASTRGRVNEQFF

V: TRBV6-6
size: .
D: .
J: TRBJ2-3
DNA: TGTGCCAGCAGTCCCCATCAAGCGTCTAGCACAGATACGCAGTATTTT
CDR3: CASSPHQASSTDTQYF

V: TRBV5-1
size: once
D: TRBD2
J: TRBJ2-5
DNA: TGCGCCAGCAGCTTGAGATGGGGAGGGGAGACCCAGTACTTC
CDR3: CASSLRWGGETQYF

V: TRBV5-1
size: .
D: TRBD1
J: TRBJ2-2
DNA: TGCGCCAGCAGCTGGGGACAGACCGGGGAGCTGTTTTTT
CDR3: CASSWGQTGELFF

V: TRBV7-8
size: few
D: .
J: TRBJ1-6
DNA: TGTGCCAGCAGCTTACAGGGGCGCCTCAAATACACAAGTCTTTCACCCCTCCACTTT
CDR3: CASSLQGRLKYTSLSPLHF

V: TRBV5-8
size: .
D: TRBD2
J: TRBJ2-1
DNA: TGTGCCAGCAGCTTGGGCCTAGCGGCCTACAATGAGCAGTTCTTC
CDR3: CASSLGLAAYNEQFF

V: TRBV6-5
size: once
D: .
J: TRBJ2-7
DNA: TGTGCCAGCAGTCCCCTGGGGGGGCAAGGTCTCGAGCAGTACTTC
CDR3: CASSPLGGQGLEQYF

V: TRBV5-1
size: .
D: .
J: TRBJ2-7
DNA: TGCGCCAGCAACCCCGCGGCCGGGTCGGTCTACGAGCAGTACTTC
CDR3: CASNPAAGSVYEQYF

V: TRBV9
size: .
D: TRBD1
J: TRBJ1-2
DNA: TGTGCCAGCAGCGTAACCCCGAGGGGACAGCCACCAGTATACACCTTC
CDR3: CASSVTPRGQPPVYTF

V: TRBV27
size: once
D: .
J: TRBJ1-5
DNA: TGTGCCAGCAGTTTAAGCAGGTGGACACGCGATCAGCCCCAGCATTTT
CDR3: CASSLSRWTRDQPQHF

V: TRBV3-1/TRBV3-2
size: .
D: .
J: TRBJ1-4
DNA: TGTGCCAGCAGCCAAGATAGAGGGCCATCCGCAACTAATGAAAAACTGTTTTTT
CDR3: CASSQDRGPSATNEKLFF

V: TRBV2
size: .
D: TRBD1
J: TRBJ1-1
DNA: TGTGCCAGCAGGCCGACAGGGAACGCTGAAGCTTTCTTT
CDR3: CASRPTGNAEAFF

V: TRBV5-6
size: .
D: .
J: TRBJ1-1
DNA: TGTGCCAGCAGCTTGAGGTCAGGAGAAGCTTTCTTT
CDR3: CASSLRSGEAFF

V: TRBV28
size: .
D: .
J: TRBJ2-7
DNA: TGTGCCAGCAGACCGAACGGGGATACCTACGAGCAGTACTTC
CDR3: CASRPNGDTYEQYF

V: TRBV25-1
size: once
D: TRBD1
J: TRBJ1-1
DNA: TGTGCCAGCAGTCTCTCTCGGACAGGGAACACTGAAGCTTTCTTT
CDR3: CASSLSRTGNTEAFF

V: TRBV12-3/TRBV12-4
size: .
D: .
J: TRBJ1-2
DNA: TGTGCCAGCAGTTTAGGAGGAGGCTACACCTTC
CDR3: CASSLGGGYTF

V: TRBV27
size: .
D: .
J: TRBJ1-6
DNA: TGTGCCAGCAGTAGACGGACAGCCGATAATTCACCCCTCCACTTT
CDR3: CASSRRTADNSPLHF

V: TRBV29-1
size: .
D: TRBD1
J: TRBJ1-2
DNA: TGCAGCGCCGAGGGACAGGGGTATGGCTACACCTTC
CDR3: CSAEGQGYGYTF

V: TRBV19
size: .
D: .
J: TRBJ2-2
DNA: TGTGCCAGTAGTTTCCCAGGAGGGACCGGGGAGCTGTTTTTT
CDR3: CASSFPGGTGELFF

V: TRBV7-2
size: .
D: .
J: TRBJ1-2
DNA: TGTGCCAGCAGCTTACGGGACACTGTCGATGGCTACACCTTC
CDR3: CASSLRDTVDGYTF

V: TRBV5-1
size: .
D: .
J: TRBJ2-1
DNA: TGCGCCAGCAGCTTGGGGGCGGGATCGGTCAATGAGCAGTTCTTC
CDR3: CASSLGAGSVNEQFF

V: TRBV5-1
size: .
D: .
J: TRBJ2-5
DNA: TGCGCCAGCAGCGCAGGACACGGGACCCAGTACTTC
CDR3: CASSAGHGTQYF

V: TRBV9
size: .
D: .
J: TRBJ2-3
DNA: TGTGCCAGCAGCGCCCCTATTTACGGGGACTCCCCCACAGATACGCAGTATTTT
CDR3: CASSAPIYGDSPTDTQYF

V: TRBV13
size: .
D: .
J: TRBJ1-1
DNA: TGTGCCAGCAGCATAGCGGGGGACACTGAAGCTTTCTTT
CDR3: CASSIAGDTEAFF